This TCR beta chain was recorded in a study of tumor-infiltrating lymphocytes in localized non-small cell lung cancer. Overall study findings and caveats: Recurrence-free survival showed no association with tumor T-cell fraction. Tumors had more T cell infiltration than uninvolved lung, per TCRbeta sequencing and CD3 counts. TCR sequencing covered a subset of patients with enough tissue. Each assay used a separate piece of the same tissue.

Per the germline V gene, CDR1 is SGHTA and CDR2 is FQGNSA. There are 11 residues in the CDR3. Trimming pared 4 bases from V and 4 bases from J, leaving 4 bases between. About this clone: The antigen is unknown.

Method: immunoSEQ multiplex PCR; TCRdb's copy keeps in-frame clones and lacks some. Among tens of thousands of clones listed, approximately 80% were seen once. The chain joins TRBV7-2 to TRBJ2-5; D remains ambiguous. The receptor's source is a human donor with non-small cell lung cancer. Specimen: lung tumor tissue. CDR3 bases: TGTGCCAGCAGCTCCTTAGAGACCCAGTACTTC. Protein product: CASSSLETQYF.